The T cell receptor beta chain under discussion was sequenced for a study of Tregs in tolerant kidney transplant recipients. Whole-study results and caveats: Findings come from small patient numbers and require larger validation.

This CDR3 contains 15 residues. CDR1 is KGHSH and CDR2 is LQKENI in the germline V gene. V was clipped by 0 bases and J by 3 bases, with 9 bases between them. For this clone: Antigen unknown.

Related graft donors supplied nonmyeloablative bone marrow transplants, and mixed chimerism was transient. Thawed PBMCs were FACS-sorted into unstimulated CD4+CD25+CD127- regulatory T cells, CD4+CD25- non-regulatory cells, CD4 and CD8 cells. Assay used: immunoSEQ multiplex PCR; TCRdb lists only in-frame clones, some missing. This sample carries about 90,000 clones, roughly 93% of them seen once, and the ten largest clones take more than 1.5%. The V gene is TRBV18, the J gene TRBJ2-1; weak D call: TRBD1 (5 bases). Source: CD4+ T cells from blood (PBMCs), taken 12 months after the transplant. The sequence was collected from a human patient who received a combined kidney and bone marrow transplant. The graft donor may be the source of some T cells. CDR3 protein: CASSPPRGVYNEQFF. The CDR3 region has the DNA TGTGCCAGCTCACCACCTAGGGGCGTCTACAATGAGCAGTTCTTC.